This T cell receptor (beta chain) is from a study of OX40 agonist ivuxolimab in advanced cancers. This CDR3 region has 14 residues. The germline V gene encodes CDR1 SGHNT and CDR2 YYREEE (reference sequence). Trimming removed 3 bases from V and 2 bases from J; junction bases left unmatched: 4. Data came from immunoSEQ multiplex PCR; TCRdb stores just in-frame clones and leaves some out. In the table there are under 70,000 clones, roughly nine tenths of which are singletons. The chain recombines TRBV5-4 with TRBJ1-2, with 7 bases fitting TRBD1. This receptor was taken from an adult with an advanced solid tumor such as melanoma, head and neck, liver or kidney cancer. This specimen consisted of CD4+ or CD8+ T cells sorted from blood, obtained in a trial of the OX40 agonist ivuxolimab. Here the CDR3 reads CASSSTGFNYGYTF. CDR3 coding DNA: TGTGCCAGCAGCTCGACAGGGTTCAACTATGGCTACACCTTC.